The 30 T cell receptor beta chains below were found in one sample sequenced in a study of T cell repertoires in cytomegalovirus infection. No antigens are known for them. TCRdb re-called the reads with MiXCR, one entry per CDR3 protein. The sample shows approximately 310,000 distinct CDR3 sequences, about 25% of them seen only once. Here the sequenced sample was cultured PBMCs, taken from culture after CMV antigen stimulation. The receptors originated from a human donor in good health (CMV status not recorded). Some clones in this sample may be carry-over from other donors' samples.

The chain combines TRBV2 with TRBJ1-4; D is uncertain. The V gene lost 5 bases and the J gene lost 0 bases, with 10 bases spanning the gap. The CDR3 extends over 15 amino acids. CDR1 and CDR2 (germline): SNHLY, FYNNEI. The CDR3 coding sequence is TGTGCCAGCAGTCTCGGGCCCGCAACTAATGAAAAACTGTTTTTT. This codes for CASSLGPATNEKLFF.

This sequence joins TRBV11-2 and TRBJ1-5; D is possibly TRBD1 (5 bases). CDR3 length equals 15 residues. The V gene's germline CDR1 is SGHAT and CDR2 FQNNGV. Trimming pared 2 bases from V and 6 bases from J, leaving 14 bases between. CDR3 bases: TGTGCCAGCAGCTTAACGGGGGGGAACGGTCAGCCCCAGCATTTT. Protein sequence: CASSLTGGNGQPQHF.

About this clonotype: One end of the junction is discordant with germline, which a read error may explain. The J gene is TRBJ2-5, the V gene TRBV28, with 8 bases aligning to TRBD2. This CDR3 spans 16 amino acids. Germline CDR1 reads MDHEN; CDR2 reads SYDVKM. The CDR3 nucleotides are TGTGCCAGCACCACAAGAGGTAGCGGGATCCAAGAGACCAAGTACTTC. Amino acid sequence: CASTTRGSGIQETKYF. The full variable domain, completed using reference TRBV28 and TRBJ2-5, is DVKVTQSSRYLVKRTGEKVFLECVQDMDHENMFWYRQDPGLGLRLIYFSYDVKMKEKGDIPEGYSVSREKKERFSLILESASTNQTSMYLCASTTRGSGIQETKYFGPGTRLLVL.

This chain uses TRBV6-1 with TRBJ2-7; D is uncertain. The CDR3 runs to 13 residues. Germline CDR1 MNHNS, CDR2 SASEGT. Between the trimmed V and J ends, which lost 2 bases and 6 bases, there was a span of 11 bases. CDR3 region: CASSEPTPPEQYF. CDR3 DNA sequence: TGTGCCAGCAGTGAACCTACCCCCCCCGAGCAGTACTTC.

The CDR3 spells CASSQTVQTEAFF. The CDR3 region has the DNA TGTGCCAGCAGCCAAACAGTTCAGACTGAAGCTTTCTTT. The chain couples TRBV16 to TRBJ1-1; no reliable D call. The germline V gene encodes CDR1 KGHSY and CDR2 FQNENV. V was pared by 2 bases and J by 5 bases, with 9 bases between. The CDR3 has 13 residues.

This clonotype was found many times. This chain connects TRBV7-9 to TRBJ1-2, with D maybe TRBD1 (5 bases). V was clipped by 2 bases and J by 4 bases, with 8 bases between them. CDR3 length equals 13 residues. Per the germline V gene, CDR1 is SEHNR and CDR2 is FQNEAQ (reference sequence). DNA for the CDR3: TGTGCCAGCAGCTTACAGGGAATCTATGGCTACACCTTC. Encoded protein: CASSLQGIYGYTF.

A remark on this clonotype: This may be a read error: a much more frequent sequence differs by one nucleotide. The chain uses TRBV2 and TRBJ2-5; D is unresolved. This CDR3 contains 10 residues. The V and J ends lost 7 bases and 2 bases respectively, with 2 bases between them. Germline CDR1 and CDR2: SNHLY and FYNNEI. This chain's CDR3 is CASKQETQYF. CDR3 bases: TGTGCCAGCAAACAAGAGACCCAGTACTTC. The full variable domain, its missing parts supplied by reference TRBV2 and TRBJ2-5, is EPEVTQTPSHQVTQMGQEVILRCVPISNHLYFYWYRQILGQKVEFLVSFYNNEISEKSEIFDDQFSVERPDGSNFTLKIRSTKLEDSAMYFCASKQETQYFGPGTRLLVL.

This clonotype has a handful of counts. The chain is built from TRBV6-1 and TRBJ2-3, with 7 bases aligning to TRBD2. The germline V gene has CDR1 MNHNS and CDR2 SASEGT. V dropped 6 bases and J dropped 4; count of bases not matched to a gene: 13. The CDR3 spans 16 residues. CDR3 sequence (DNA): TGTGCCAGCAGAAAGTTCCATGGGGGGGGTCCAGATACGCAGTATTTT. Translation gives CASRKFHGGGPDTQYF.

The rearrangement uses TRBV7-2 and TRBJ2-5; the D gene could be TRBD1 or TRBD2 (6 bases each). The CDR3 is 15 residues long. CDR1 is SGHTA, CDR2 FQGNSA, per germline. Trimming pared 4 bases from V and 5 bases from J, leaving 17 bases between. This CDR3 reads CASSYTSHGGETQYF. CDR3 nucleotide sequence: TGTGCCAGCAGCTATACTAGTCACGGGGGCGAGACCCAGTACTTC.

This clonotype occurred many times. The J gene is TRBJ1-5, the V gene TRBV20-1, with TRBD1 identical over 10 bases. The CDR3 sequence is 16 residues long. J was trimmed by 6 bases and V by 3 bases; bases with no gene match: 11. CDR1 DFQATT and CDR2 SNEGSKA come from the germline V gene (reference sequence). The CDR3: CSARADRGRESQPQHF. CDR3 nucleotide sequence: TGCAGTGCTAGGGCAGACAGGGGGCGGGAATCTCAGCCCCAGCATTTT.

This clonotype was detected only a few times. The gene calls are TRBV19 and TRBJ2-3; TRBD2 is a possible D gene (6 bases). Germline CDR1 and CDR2: LNHDA and SQIVND (reference sequence). V lost 5 bases to trimming and J lost 2 bases, with 17 bases between them. The CDR3 spans 16 residues. In DNA form, the CDR3 reads TGTGCCAGTAGTCCGCATAGCGGAACGCTCACAGATACGCAGTATTTT. It codes for CASSPHSGTLTDTQYF.

V is TRBV12-3 or TRBV12-4 and J is TRBJ1-1; D not resolved. The germline V and J ends were trimmed by 6 bases and 5 bases, with 13 bases remaining between them. The CDR3 sequence is 13 residues long. DNA for the CDR3: TGTGCCAGCAGCCCACACGTTGGGACTGAAGCTTTCTTT. It is translated as CASSPHVGTEAFF.

The gene calls are TRBV15 and TRBJ2-1; D not certain. The germline gives CDR1 LNHNV, CDR2 YYDKDF (reference sequence). This CDR3 contains 12 residues. Between the trimmed V and J ends, which lost 9 bases and 6 bases, there was a span of 12 bases. CDR3 bases: TGTGCCACAAGAGAGAGTGTCAATGAGCAGTTCTTC. Protein sequence: CATRESVNEQFF. The variable domain in full, completed from reference TRBV15 and TRBJ2-1, reads DAMVIQNPRYQVTQFGKPVTLSCSQTLNHNVMYWYQQKSSQAPKLLFHYYDKDFNNEADTPDNFQSRRPNTSFCFLDIRSPGLGDTAMYLCATRESVNEQFFGPGTRLTVL.

In its sample, this clonotype was seen many times. The chain uses TRBV7-2 and TRBJ2-2; weak D call: TRBD1 (5 bases). The CDR3 totals 15 residues. V was shortened by 3 bases and J by 4 bases, with 12 bases between the two germline ends. Germline lookup yields CDR1 SGHTA and CDR2 FQGNSA. The CDR3 loop is CASSFQGRGTGELFF. The CDR3 DNA reads TGTGCCAGCAGCTTCCAGGGTAGGGGCACCGGGGAGCTGTTTTTT.

This clonotype appeared a few times. The chain uses TRBV7-2 and TRBJ1-2, with D tentatively TRBD1 (6 bases). The CDR3 is 14 residues long. Trimming shortened V by 5 bases and J by 7 bases, and 17 bases separated the two germline ends. The germline gives CDR1 SGHTA, CDR2 FQGNSA. The CDR3 DNA reads as TGTGCCAGCAGCCAAAACAGGGTTACTAGTGGCTACACCTTC. This codes for CASSQNRVTSGYTF.

The chain is built from TRBV6-1 and TRBJ1-1, with no clear D. This CDR3 has 11 residues. The ends were cut back, 2 bases at V and 8 bases at J, with 6 bases in the middle. The germline V gene has CDR1 MNHNS and CDR2 SASEGT. The CDR3 spells CASSEIGEAFF. The CDR3 DNA is TGTGCCAGCAGTGAAATAGGGGAAGCTTTCTTT.

V usage is TRBV6-6 and J usage is TRBJ2-5, with D perhaps being TRBD1 or TRBD2 (5 bases each). This CDR3 is 15 amino acids long. The germline V and J ends were trimmed by 3 bases and 1 base, with 12 bases remaining between them. Germline CDR1 and CDR2: MNHNY and SVGAGI (reference sequence). The CDR3 coding sequence is TGTGCCAGCAGTTATTCCGGGACCCCCCAAGAGACCCAGTACTTC. Its translation: CASSYSGTPQETQYF.

This clonotype has at least ten counts. The J gene is TRBJ2-1, the V gene TRBV4-1, with D perhaps TRBD2 (5 bases). Germline-derived CDR1 and CDR2 are MGHRA and YSYEKL. Trimming stripped 2 bases from V and 8 bases from J, with 10 bases between. The CDR3 contains 13 residues. The CDR3 sequence is CASSQQTGYEQFF. The CDR3, as DNA: TGCGCCAGCAGCCAACAGACGGGGTATGAGCAGTTCTTC.

This clonotype was counted between two and nine times. This chain uses TRBV12-3 or TRBV12-4 with TRBJ2-7; 8 nucleotides line up with TRBD2. The CDR3 contains 14 residues. Germline trimming cut 5 bases from V and 5 bases from J; bases unmatched to any gene: 8. The DNA for the CDR3 is TGTGCCAGCAGTCCCCGGGGGGGAGTGAACGAGCAGTACTTC. Translation gives CASSPRGGVNEQYF.

This chain connects TRBV15 to TRBJ2-5; either TRBD1 or TRBD2 may supply D (6 bases each). Germline V gene data show CDR1 as LNHNV and CDR2 as YYDKDF (reference sequence). V dropped 0 bases and J dropped 1 base, with 9 bases sitting between them. This CDR3 contains 15 residues. CDR3 region: CATSRDPGAQETQYF. CDR3 DNA: TGTGCCACCAGCAGAGATCCGGGGGCCCAAGAGACCCAGTACTTC.

The sample holds a few counts of this clonotype. At one boundary the junction diverges from the germline segment, which might be a read error. The chain combines TRBV12-3 or TRBV12-4 with TRBJ1-1, with D hard to call. This CDR3 region has 18 residues. The DNA for the CDR3 is TGTGCCAGCAGTTTAGTTCAGTGGTCGGTGCAGAGGAACGCTGAAGCTTTCTTT. This gives the protein CASSLVQWSVQRNAEAFF.

This clonotype was seen a few times. The chain couples TRBV6-2 or TRBV6-3 to TRBJ2-7; 9 nucleotides line up with TRBD2. This CDR3 comprises 17 residues. With 9 bases clipped from V and 0 bases from J, the junction kept 15 bases outside the gene matches. Germline V gene sequence: CDR1 MNHEY, CDR2 SVGEGT. The CDR3 spells CASRLSGGRGSSYEQYV. CDR3 sequence (DNA): TGTGCCAGTCGACTTTCCGGCGGGAGGGGGAGCTCCTACGAGCAGTACGTC.

This clonotype was seen more than once but under ten times. The CDR3 DNA follows: TGTGCCAGCAGGACCGAGGGGGCGTTAGCCAAAAACATTCAGTACTTC. Its translation is CASRTEGALAKNIQYF. The rearrangement joins TRBV28 to TRBJ2-4; 7 nucleotides agree with TRBD1. Germline lookup yields CDR1 MDHEN and CDR2 SYDVKM. This CDR3 comprises 16 residues. Trimming removed 6 bases from V and 0 bases from J; junction bases left unmatched: 8.

V and J are TRBV4-3 and TRBJ2-5, with a weak D call TRBD1 (6 bases). CDR3 length equals 15 residues. Germline lookup yields CDR1 LGHNA and CDR2 YSLEER. V gave up 4 bases and J gave up 2 bases, with 14 bases separating them. Here the CDR3 DNA reads TGCGCCAGCAGCCGACAGGTAACAGGGCAAGAGACCCAGTACTTC. Its protein is CASSRQVTGQETQYF.

This clonotype was recorded a few times. The rearrangement uses TRBV6-1 and TRBJ1-1; D is undetermined. CDR1 is MNHNS, CDR2 SASEGT, per germline. This CDR3 region has 16 residues. V was shortened by 4 bases and J by 1 base, with 16 bases between the two germline ends. CDR3 nucleotides: TGTGCCAGCAGTGTCATACAGAATATAAAGAACACTGAAGCTTTCTTT. This encodes CASSVIQNIKNTEAFF.

In this sample, this clonotype turned up a few times. The chain uses TRBV28 and TRBJ2-5; D possibly uses TRBD1 or TRBD2 (5 bases each). Germline-derived CDR1 and CDR2 are MDHEN and SYDVKM. The CDR3 runs to 12 residues. With 8 bases removed from V and 5 bases from J, the gap between germline ends came to 12 bases. The CDR3, as DNA: TGTGCCAGCCGGGGCGGGTCGGAGACCCAGTACTTC. This translates into CASRGGSETQYF.

There are many counts of this clonotype. The chain has TRBV29-1 and TRBJ2-1, with 12 bases lining up with TRBD2. Trimming at V came to 6 bases and at J to 7 bases, leaving 7 bases not matched to a gene. The germline CDR1 and CDR2 sequences are SQVTM and ANQGSEA. CDR3 size: 14 residues. This CDR3 is CSVIGLAGRNEQFF. The CDR3 DNA follows: TGCAGCGTCATCGGACTAGCGGGAAGGAATGAGCAGTTCTTC.

The genes are TRBV19 and TRBJ2-1; TRBD2 might be the D (6 bases). The V gene lost 6 bases and the J gene lost 10 bases, with 16 bases spanning the gap. Per germline, CDR1 LNHDA and CDR2 SQIVND (reference sequence). The CDR3 covers 13 residues. The CDR3 nucleotides are TGTGCCAGTAGGAATGCCGGGACTCAAGAGCAGTTCTTC. Translated: CASRNAGTQEQFF. The entire variable domain, with the rest obtained from reference TRBV19 and TRBJ2-1, is as follows: DGGITQSPKYLFRKEGQNVTLSCEQNLNHDAMYWYRQDPGQGLRLIYYSQIVNDFQKGDIAEGYSVSREKKESFPLTVTSAQKNPTAFYLCASRNAGTQEQFFGPGTRLTVL.

This clonotype was counted only a few times. The chain carries TRBV7-2 and TRBJ2-5; D gene uncertain. Germline V gene lookup returns CDR1 SGHTA and CDR2 FQGNSA. Trimming shortened V by 3 bases and J by 4 bases, and 12 bases separated the two germline ends. The CDR3 covers 14 residues. For the CDR3, the DNA is TGTGCCAGCAGCTTTCAGACTCGAAGAGAGACCCAGTACTTC. Its translation is CASSFQTRRETQYF.

This clonotype was seen more than once but under ten times. The J gene is TRBJ1-5, the V gene TRBV19; D uncertain. This CDR3 comprises 13 residues. V dropped 0 bases and J dropped 4 bases, with 4 bases sitting between them. Germline CDR1 and CDR2: LNHDA and SQIVND (reference sequence). The CDR3 DNA reads as TGTGCCAGTAGTATAGAGGGGAATCAGCCCCAGCATTTT. Translated: CASSIEGNQPQHF.